Included here is one T cell receptor (beta chain) sequence, with context. The antigen is not known. Cultured CD4+ T-cell DNA underwent Oncomine TCR Beta short-read sequencing. Via MiXCR, TCRdb re-called the PCR reads, giving one row per CDR3 protein. The table lists about 19,000 distinct CDR3 sequences, around 33% of them singletons. The germline CDR1 and CDR2 sequences are SGDLS and YYNGEE. This CDR3 is built from 19 residues. Losses at the gene ends were 0 bases for V and 2 bases for J; bases not matched to a gene: 15. The entry originates in a study of vaccination and CD4 T cells after COVID-19. Treatment noted: roughly 10-day PBMC culture with coronavirus spike peptide pools or control peptides (ViraFEST assay). When nine to ten days of culture had elapsed, CD4+ T cells were isolated by negative selection.

The sample was cultured CD4+ T cells from blood. V is TRBV9 and J is TRBJ2-7, with 9 bases matching TRBD1. The receptor was derived from a human donor with COVID-19. CDR3 region: CASSVGGGDRADTTYEQYF. CDR3 nucleotide sequence: TGTGCCAGCAGCGTAGGAGGTGGGGACAGGGCCGATACTACCTACGAGCAGTACTTC.